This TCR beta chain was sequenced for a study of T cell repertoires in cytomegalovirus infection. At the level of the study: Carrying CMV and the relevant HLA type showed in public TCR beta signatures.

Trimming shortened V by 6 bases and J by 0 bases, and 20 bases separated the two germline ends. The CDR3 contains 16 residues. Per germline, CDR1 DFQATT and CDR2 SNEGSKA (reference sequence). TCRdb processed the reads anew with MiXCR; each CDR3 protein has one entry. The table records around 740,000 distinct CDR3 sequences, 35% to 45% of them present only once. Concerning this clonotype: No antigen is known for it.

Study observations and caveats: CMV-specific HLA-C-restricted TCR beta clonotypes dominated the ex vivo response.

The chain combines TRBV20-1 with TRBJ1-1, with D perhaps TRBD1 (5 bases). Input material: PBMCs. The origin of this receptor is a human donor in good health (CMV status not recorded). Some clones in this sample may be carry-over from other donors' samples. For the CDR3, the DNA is TGCAGTGCCCCGACCCTACAGGCTCTTGTGAACACTGAAGCTTTCTTT. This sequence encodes CSAPTLQALVNTEAFF.